One T cell receptor beta chain is described in this entry. With 5 bases clipped from V and 2 bases from J, the junction kept 7 bases outside the gene matches. Germline CDR1 and CDR2: MNHEY and SMNVEV (reference sequence). This CDR3 spans 15 amino acids. This record belongs to a study of PD-L1 blockade in urothelial cancer. Produced via immunoSEQ multiplex PCR; TCRdb's table is partial and in-frame only. The sample yields some 52,000 clones, 84% seen once. The receptor's source is a man aged 35 to 55 with urothelial cancer. Sequences were derived from PBMCs, sampled around atezolizumab (anti-PD-L1) treatment. The chain carries TRBV27 and TRBJ2-7; 9 nucleotides align to TRBD2. CDR3 amino acids: CASSRSSGMPYEQYF. CDR3 sequence (DNA): TGTGCCAGCAGTCGCTCTAGCGGGATGCCCTACGAGCAGTACTTC.